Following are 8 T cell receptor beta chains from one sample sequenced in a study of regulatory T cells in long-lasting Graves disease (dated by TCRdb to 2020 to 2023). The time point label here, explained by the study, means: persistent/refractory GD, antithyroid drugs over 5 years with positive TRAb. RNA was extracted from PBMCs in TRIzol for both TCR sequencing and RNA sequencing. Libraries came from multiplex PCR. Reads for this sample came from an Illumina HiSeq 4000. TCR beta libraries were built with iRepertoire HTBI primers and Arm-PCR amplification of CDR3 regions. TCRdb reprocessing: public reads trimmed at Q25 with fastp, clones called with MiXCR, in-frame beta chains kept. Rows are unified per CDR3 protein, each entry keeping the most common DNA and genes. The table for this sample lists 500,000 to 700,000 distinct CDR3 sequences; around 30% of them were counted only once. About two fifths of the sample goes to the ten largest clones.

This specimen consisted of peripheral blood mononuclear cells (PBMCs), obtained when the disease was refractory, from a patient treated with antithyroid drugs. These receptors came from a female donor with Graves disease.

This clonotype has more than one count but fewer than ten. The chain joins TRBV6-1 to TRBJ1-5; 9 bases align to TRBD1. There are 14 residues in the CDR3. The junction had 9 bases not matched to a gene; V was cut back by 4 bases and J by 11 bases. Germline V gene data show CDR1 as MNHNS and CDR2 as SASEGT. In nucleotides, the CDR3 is TGTGCCAGCAGTGGGGGACAGGGCTCATGGTCCCAGCATTTT. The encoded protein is CASSGGQGSWSQHF.

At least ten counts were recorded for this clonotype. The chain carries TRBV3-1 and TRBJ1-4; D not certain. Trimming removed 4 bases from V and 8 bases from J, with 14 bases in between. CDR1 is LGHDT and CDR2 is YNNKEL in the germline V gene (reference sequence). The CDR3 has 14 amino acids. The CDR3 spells CASSLRTTGEKLFF. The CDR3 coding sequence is TGTGCCAGCAGCCTCCGGACTACCGGAGAAAAACTGTTTTTT.

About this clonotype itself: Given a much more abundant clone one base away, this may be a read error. The CDR3 sequence: CASRTSGSSPTYEQFF. As DNA, the CDR3 is TGTGCCAGCAGGACTAGCGGGTCATCCCCTACCTACGAGCAGTTCTTC. The chain couples TRBV12-3 or TRBV12-4 to TRBJ2-1; TRBD2 agrees at 10 bases. The CDR3 has 16 amino acids. The V gene end was trimmed by 6 bases and the J gene end by 10 bases; junction bases not matched to a gene: 15.

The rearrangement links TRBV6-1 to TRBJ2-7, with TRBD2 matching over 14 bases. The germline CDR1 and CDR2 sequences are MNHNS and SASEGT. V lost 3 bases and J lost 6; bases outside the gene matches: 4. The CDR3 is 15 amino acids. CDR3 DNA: TGTGCCAGCAGTGACACCGGGACTAGCGGGAGCGAGCAGTACTTC. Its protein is CASSDTGTSGSEQYF.

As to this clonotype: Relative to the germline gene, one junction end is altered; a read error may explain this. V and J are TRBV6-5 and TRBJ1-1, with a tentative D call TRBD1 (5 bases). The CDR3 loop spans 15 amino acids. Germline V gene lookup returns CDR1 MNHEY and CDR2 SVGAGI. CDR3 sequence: CASSYDPRGNTKAFF. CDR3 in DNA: TGTGCCAGCAGTTATGATCCTCGGGGGAACACTAAAGCTTTCTTT.

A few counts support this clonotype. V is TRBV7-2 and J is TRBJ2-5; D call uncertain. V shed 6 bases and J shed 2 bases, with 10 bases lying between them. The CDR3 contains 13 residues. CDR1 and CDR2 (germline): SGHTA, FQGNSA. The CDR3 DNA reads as TGTGCCAGCAGAAAAGTTCCGCAAGAGACCCAGTACTTC. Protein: CASRKVPQETQYF.

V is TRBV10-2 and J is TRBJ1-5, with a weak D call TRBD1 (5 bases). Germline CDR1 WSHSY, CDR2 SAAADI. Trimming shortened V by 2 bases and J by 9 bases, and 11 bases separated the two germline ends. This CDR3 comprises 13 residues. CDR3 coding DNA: TGCGCCAGCAGTGAGACAGGCACCTCGCCCCAGCATTTT. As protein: CASSETGTSPQHF.

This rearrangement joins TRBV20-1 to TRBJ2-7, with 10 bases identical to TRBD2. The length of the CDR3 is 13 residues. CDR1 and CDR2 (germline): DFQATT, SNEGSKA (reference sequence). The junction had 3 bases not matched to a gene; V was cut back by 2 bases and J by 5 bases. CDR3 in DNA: TGCAGTGCTAGATTTAGCGGGAGGAACGAGCAGTACTTC. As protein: CSARFSGRNEQYF.